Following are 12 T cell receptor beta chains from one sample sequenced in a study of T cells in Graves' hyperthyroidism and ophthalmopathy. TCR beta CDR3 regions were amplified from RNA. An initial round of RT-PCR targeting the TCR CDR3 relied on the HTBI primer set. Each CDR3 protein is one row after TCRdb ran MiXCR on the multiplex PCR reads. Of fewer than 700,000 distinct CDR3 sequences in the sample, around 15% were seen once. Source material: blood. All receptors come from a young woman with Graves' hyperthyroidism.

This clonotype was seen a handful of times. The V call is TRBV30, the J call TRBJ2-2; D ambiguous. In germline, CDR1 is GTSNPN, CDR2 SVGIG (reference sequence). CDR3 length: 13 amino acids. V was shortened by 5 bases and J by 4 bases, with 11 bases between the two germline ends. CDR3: CAWGKPGTGELFF. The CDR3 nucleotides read TGTGCCTGGGGTAAGCCGGGCACCGGGGAGCTGTTTTTT.

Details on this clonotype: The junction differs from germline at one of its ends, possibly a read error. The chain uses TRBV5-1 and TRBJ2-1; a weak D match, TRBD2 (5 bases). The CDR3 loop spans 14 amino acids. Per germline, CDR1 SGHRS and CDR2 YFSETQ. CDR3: CASSLGSSCNEQFF. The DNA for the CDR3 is TGCGCCAGCAGCTTAGGGAGCTCCTGCAATGAGCAGTTCTTC.

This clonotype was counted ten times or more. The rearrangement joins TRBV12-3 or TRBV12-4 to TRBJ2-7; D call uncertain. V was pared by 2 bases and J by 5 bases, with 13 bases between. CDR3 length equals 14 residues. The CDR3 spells CASSLSLPGHEQYF. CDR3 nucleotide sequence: TGTGCCAGCAGTTTATCGCTCCCTGGGCACGAGCAGTACTTC.

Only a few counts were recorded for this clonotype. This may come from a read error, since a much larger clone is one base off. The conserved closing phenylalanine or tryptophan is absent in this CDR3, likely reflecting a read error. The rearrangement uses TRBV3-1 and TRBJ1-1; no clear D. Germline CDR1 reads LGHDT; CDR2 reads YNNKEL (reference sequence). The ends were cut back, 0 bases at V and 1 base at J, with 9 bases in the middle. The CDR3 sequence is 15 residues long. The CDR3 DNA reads TGTGCCAGCAGCCAAGATTTGACTGGGAACACTGAAGCTTTCGTT. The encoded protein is CASSQDLTGNTEAFV.

This chain's CDR3 is CASGGGQVVRGYNEQFF. CDR3 DNA sequence: TGTGCCAGCGGTGGGGGACAGGTGGTCCGGGGATACAATGAGCAGTTCTTC. The chain is built from TRBV28 and TRBJ2-1, with 8 bases identical to TRBD1. Looked up from germline, CDR1 is MDHEN and CDR2 is SYDVKM. V gave up 8 bases and J gave up 4 bases; unmatched junction bases: 16. The CDR3 runs 17 residues.

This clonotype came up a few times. The CDR3, as DNA: TGTGCCTGGAGTGTACCTAGGACAGGTTTGAATCAGCCCCAGCATTTT. Translating it yields CAWSVPRTGLNQPQHF. The chain couples TRBV30 to TRBJ1-5, with 7 nucleotides matching TRBD1. Germline trimming cut 0 bases from V and 4 bases from J; bases unmatched to any gene: 9. Germline assignment: CDR1 GTSNPN and CDR2 SVGIG (reference sequence). There are 16 residues in the CDR3. Together with reference TRBV30 and TRBJ1-5, the CDR3 gives the full variable domain: SQTIHQWPATLVQPVGSPLSLECTVEGTSNPNLYWYRQAAGRGLQLLFYSVGIGQISSEVPQNLSASRPQDRQFILSSKKLLLSDSGFYLCAWSVPRTGLNQPQHFGDGTRLSIL.

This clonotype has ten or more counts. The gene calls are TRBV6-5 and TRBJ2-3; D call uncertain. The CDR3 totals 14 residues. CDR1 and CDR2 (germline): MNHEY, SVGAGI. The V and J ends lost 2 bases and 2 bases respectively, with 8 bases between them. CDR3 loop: CASSYRAPTDTQYF. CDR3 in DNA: TGTGCCAGCAGTTACAGGGCCCCCACAGATACGCAGTATTTT.

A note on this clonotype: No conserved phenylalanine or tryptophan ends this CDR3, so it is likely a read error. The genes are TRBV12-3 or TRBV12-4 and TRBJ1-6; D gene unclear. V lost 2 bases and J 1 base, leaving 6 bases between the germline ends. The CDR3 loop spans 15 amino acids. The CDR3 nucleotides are TGTGCCAGCAGTTTAACGGGTTCCTATAATTCACCCCTCCACTCT. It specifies CASSLTGSYNSPLHS.

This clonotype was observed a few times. CDR3 in amino acids: CASNGFSYEQYF. The DNA for the CDR3 is TGTGCCAGTAACGGATTCTCCTACGAGCAGTACTTC. The gene calls are TRBV2 and TRBJ2-7; D is unclear. This CDR3 is built from 12 residues. The ends were cut back, 9 bases at V and 0 bases at J, with 9 bases in the middle. In germline, CDR1 is SNHLY, CDR2 FYNNEI.

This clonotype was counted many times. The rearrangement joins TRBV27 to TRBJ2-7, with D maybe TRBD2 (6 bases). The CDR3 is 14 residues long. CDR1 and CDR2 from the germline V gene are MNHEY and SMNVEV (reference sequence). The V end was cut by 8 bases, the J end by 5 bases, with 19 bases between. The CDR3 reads CASGKRVGFHEQYF. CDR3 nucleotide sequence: TGTGCCAGCGGTAAGCGGGTAGGGTTCCACGAGCAGTACTTC.

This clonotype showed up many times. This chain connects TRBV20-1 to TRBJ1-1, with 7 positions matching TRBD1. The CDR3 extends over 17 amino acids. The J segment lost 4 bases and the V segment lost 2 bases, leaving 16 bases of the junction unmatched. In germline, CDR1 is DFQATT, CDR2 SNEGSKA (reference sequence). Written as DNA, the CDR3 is TGCAGTGCTAGAATAGCTGTAGGGGGCAGGATGGGCACTGAAGCTTTCTTT. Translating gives CSARIAVGGRMGTEAFF.

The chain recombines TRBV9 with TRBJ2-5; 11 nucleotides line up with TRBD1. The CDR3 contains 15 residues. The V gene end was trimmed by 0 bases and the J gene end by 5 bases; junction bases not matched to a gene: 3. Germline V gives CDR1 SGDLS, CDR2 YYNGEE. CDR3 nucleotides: TGTGCCAGCAGCGTAGCCGGGACAGGGGGGGAGACCCAGTACTTC. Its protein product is CASSVAGTGGETQYF.